This TCR beta chain was sequenced during a study of beta chain features in type 1 diabetes. TCRB transcripts that were expressed got sequenced, as all of the isolated RNA had been reverse transcribed. Sequencing was performed with immunoSEQ multiplex PCR; in TCRdb, only in-frame clones are kept and a portion is missing. The repertoire holds nearly 250,000 clones, 11% to 15% seen once, with around 0.026% in the top ten. Per germline, CDR1 MNHEY and CDR2 SVGAGI. J gave up 1 base and V 5 bases, and 3 bases lay outside the gene matches. The CDR3 extends over 15 amino acids. Study findings and constraints: Because the template was cDNA, high-expressing cells might be over-represented. A closer apparent resemblance between naive, central memory and Treg TCRB repertoires was seen in patients than in healthy donors.

CD45RO/CCR7/CD25/CD127/CD95/CD27 staining was used to isolate CD4+ naive, central memory, regulatory and stem cell-like memory cells by sorting. This clone was seen a few times. The antigen remains undetermined. The TCR originated in a woman aged 35 to 49 in good health. Sequencing input: naive CD4+ T cells from blood. This sequence joins TRBV6-5 and TRBJ2-5; 11 bases agree with TRBD1. In DNA form, the CDR3 reads TGTGCCAGCAGTCCGGACAGGGGGCCCCAAGAGACCCAGTACTTC. Protein: CASSPDRGPQETQYF.